These T cell receptor beta chains were read from a single sample in a study of radiotherapy plus CTLA-4 blockade in lung cancer. Measured with immunoSEQ multiplex PCR; TCRdb has only the in-frame clones, and not every one. The table has about 28,000 clones, around three quarters seen once. The material sequenced was peripheral blood, taken from a patient treated with radiotherapy plus ipilimumab. The receptors originated from a human donor with non-small cell lung cancer that progressed on radiotherapy plus ipilimumab. The conserved cysteine and the conserved F or W are not part of the CDR3 here. Fields, in order: V gene, J gene, CDR3 length, D gene, CDR3 protein. The D gene is left open where the match is weak.

>TRBV5-5|TRBJ1-1|13|-
ASSLGGPRDTEAF
>TRBV9|TRBJ2-3|11|-
ASSVAGEVTQY
>TRBV13|TRBJ2-6|18|TRBD1
ASSLGAGQGFVGGANVLT
>TRBV6-1|TRBJ2-5|9|-
ASSEWDSPY
>TRBV4-3|TRBJ1-5|11|-
ASSQDKNQPQH
>TRBV9|TRBJ1-5|12|TRBD1
ASSVGTVGQPQH
>TRBV7-3|TRBJ1-1|14|-
ASSSNPLDRNTEAF
>TRBV5-1|TRBJ2-2|13|-
ASSLVQGPTGELF
>TRBV18|TRBJ2-3|15|TRBD2
ASSPPTGGGNTDTQY
>TRBV10-3|TRBJ2-1|11|-
AISARGGDEQF
>TRBV30|TRBJ1-2|12|TRBD1
AWRGRGRGDGYT
>TRBV19|TRBJ1-1|14|-
ASSSRDRGLNTEAF
>TRBV5-1|TRBJ2-7|12|-
ASSLWLMSYEQY
>TRBV27|TRBJ1-1|13|TRBD1
ASSLGTGENTEAF
>TRBV28|TRBJ1-1|9|-
ASSPGQQAF
>TRBV29-1|TRBJ2-3|11|TRBD2
SGLAGGTDTQY
>TRBV5-1|TRBJ2-7|10|-
ASSSQGVEQY
>TRBV6-5|TRBJ1-2|10|-
ASSSGSDGYT
>TRBV7-2|TRBJ1-1|10|TRBD1
ASSSTGLSAF
>TRBV28|-|11|-
ASSMGGGGEQY
>TRBV28|TRBJ1-1|11|-
ASDRMTNTEAF
>TRBV15|TRBJ2-7|15|TRBD2
ATSRDQREGQNYEQY
>TRBV7-9|TRBJ2-3|14|-
ASSPEPGVSTDTQY
>TRBV2|TRBJ1-4|12|-
ASSVGNGGEKLF
>TRBV2|TRBJ2-1|9|-
ASSGLNEQF
>TRBV2|TRBJ2-1|10|-
ASSESASEQF
>TRBV11-2|TRBJ2-7|11|TRBD2
ASGWGTTYEQY
>TRBV5-4|TRBJ2-7|14|TRBD2
ASSLPGLAGAYEQY
>TRBV2|TRBJ1-3|14|-
ASSDDGAGSGNTIY
>TRBV7-7|TRBJ2-7|13|TRBD1
ASSLGQGPTYEQY
>TRBV6-5|TRBJ1-1|13|-
ASSYSAGISDEAF
>TRBV4-2|TRBJ2-5|11|-
ASSQRYQETQY
>TRBV2|TRBJ1-6|12|-
ASTDRRSNSPLH
>TRBV7-2|TRBJ2-5|11|-
ASSPDLLETQY
>TRBV27|TRBJ2-3|12|-
ASSLSGVTDTQY
>TRBV4-2|TRBJ2-5|13|TRBD1
ASSQAVGTARTQY
>TRBV27|TRBJ2-7|12|-
ASSLYGETYEQY
>TRBV18|-|9|-
ASSPDYEQY
>TRBV7-6|TRBJ2-7|15|-
ASSFPPRGAHSYEQY
>TRBV5-4|TRBJ1-4|12|TRBD1
ASRRDRGNEKLF
>TRBV27|TRBJ1-6|15|-
ASSSDRPGPYNSPLH
>TRBV7-9|TRBJ2-1|13|TRBD2
ASSLRLAGANEQF